Below, 3 T cell receptor beta chains from the same sample are listed, as sequenced in a study of T cells in Graves' hyperthyroidism and ophthalmopathy (dated by TCRdb to about 2019). Receptor amplification or capture employed multiplex PCR. Instrument used: Illumina HiSeq 2000. The TCR beta CDR3 regions were amplified from the RNA transcripts. A first-round RT-PCR of the TCR CDR3 used the HTBI primer set with the Qiagen OneStep RT-PCR kit. Through fastp at Q25 and MiXCR, TCRdb rebuilt clones from the public reads, retaining in-frame beta chains. Rows with one shared CDR3 protein collapse into an entry with the most common genes and DNA. In all, the sample holds over 500,000 distinct CDR3 sequences, and about 15% of those were seen once. The ten largest account for around 13% of the sample. Specimen: blood. The receptor source for this set is a middle-aged woman with Graves' hyperthyroidism.

This clonotype was seen ten or more times. The V call is TRBV7-2, the J call TRBJ2-7; 7 nucleotides line up with TRBD2. After removal of 5 bases from V and 9 bases from J, the junction contained 13 bases not matched to a gene. CDR1 is SGHTA and CDR2 is FQGNSA in the germline V gene. The CDR3 spans 14 residues. Here the CDR3 reads CASSRVGGGLRQYF. The CDR3 coding sequence is TGTGCCAGCAGCCGAGTGGGGGGGGGTCTCCGGCAGTACTTC.

The gene calls are TRBV12-5 and TRBJ2-2; tentatively, D is TRBD1 (6 bases). Trimming took off 2 bases at V and 4 bases at J, with 11 bases between the two ends. This CDR3 contains 15 residues. Germline V gene lookup returns CDR1 LGHNT and CDR2 FRNRAP. The CDR3 is CASGLMTGVTGELFF. The CDR3 region has the DNA TGTGCTAGTGGTTTGATGACAGGTGTCACCGGGGAGCTGTTTTTT.

This clonotype was found a few times. The CDR3 bases are TGTGCCAGCAGTTTATTCTCGGGGACGGCCTTTGGCTACACCTTC. It is translated as CASSLFSGTAFGYTF. The chain is built from TRBV28 and TRBJ1-2, with D perhaps matching TRBD1 (5 bases). CDR3 length: 15 residues. V was cut by 1 base and J by 7 bases, with 16 bases left in between. Germline V lookup: CDR1 MDHEN, CDR2 SYDVKM.